This is a list of T cell receptor beta chains from one sample in a study of T cell responses to AZD1222 COVID-19 vaccine. The table came from immunoSEQ multiplex PCR; TCRdb's copy has only in-frame clones and leaves some out. The table records tens of thousands of clones, about 90% of them present only once. This sample comprised peripheral blood, obtained on day 0 of AZD1222 vaccination. The receptors here all came from an adult in good health. CDR3s include the opening cysteine and the closing phenylalanine or tryptophan. The order of the fields is CDR3 DNA, CDR3 protein, clone size, J gene, V gene, D gene. A D gene is named only where the DNA matches it firmly. The listing skips clone size in some rows; elsewhere it reads once, few, many or a size class.

cdr3_nt: TGTGCCAGCAGCCGAACCACCAGCGGAACAGGGGATAATCAGCCCCAGCATTTT
cdr3_aa: CASSRTTSGTGDNQPQHF
clone_size: -
j_call: TRBJ1-5
v_call: TRBV4-2
d_call: TRBD1

cdr3_nt: TGCGCCAGCAGCTTTTCGGGGGGTGGAGGTAATTCACCCCTCCACTTT
cdr3_aa: CASSFSGGGGNSPLHF
clone_size: -
j_call: TRBJ1-6
v_call: TRBV5-1
d_call: -

cdr3_nt: TGTGCCAGCTCACCGCGGACTAGATCGATTCAGTACTTC
cdr3_aa: CASSPRTRSIQYF
clone_size: -
j_call: TRBJ2-4
v_call: TRBV18
d_call: TRBD2

cdr3_nt: TGTGCCAGCAGCTTAGGGACAGGCTATAATTCACCCCTCCACTTT
cdr3_aa: CASSLGTGYNSPLHF
clone_size: -
j_call: TRBJ1-6
v_call: TRBV7-3
d_call: TRBD1

cdr3_nt: TGTGCCATTGGGGCCCTCAGCCAGCCCCAGCATTTT
cdr3_aa: CAIGALSQPQHF
clone_size: once
j_call: TRBJ1-5
v_call: TRBV10-3
d_call: -

cdr3_nt: TGTGCCAGCAGCCCCCGGACAGGAGCCTACGAGCAGTACTTC
cdr3_aa: CASSPRTGAYEQYF
clone_size: -
j_call: TRBJ2-7
v_call: TRBV3-1/TRBV3-2
d_call: TRBD1

cdr3_nt: TGCGCCAGCAGCTTGATGAAGGGGACTGAAAAACTGTTTTTT
cdr3_aa: CASSLMKGTEKLFF
clone_size: -
j_call: TRBJ1-4
v_call: TRBV5-1
d_call: -

cdr3_nt: TGTGCCAGCAGCTTATTTGATTTGGGGGCGAGCTCTGAAGCTTTCTTT
cdr3_aa: CASSLFDLGASSEAFF
clone_size: -
j_call: TRBJ1-1
v_call: TRBV7-2
d_call: -

cdr3_nt: TGTGCCAGCAGTTACTCGAGGATGGAGGGGGGTCAGCCCCAGCATTTT
cdr3_aa: CASSYSRMEGGQPQHF
clone_size: -
j_call: TRBJ1-5
v_call: TRBV6-5
d_call: -

cdr3_nt: TGTGCCAGCAGTTCGGGGGGAGAGTCCTACGAGCAGTACTTC
cdr3_aa: CASSSGGESYEQYF
clone_size: many
j_call: TRBJ2-7
v_call: TRBV6-2/TRBV6-3
d_call: TRBD2

cdr3_nt: TGCGCCAGCAGCTTGGAGGGAGGGGCCTCAGATACGCAGTATTTT
cdr3_aa: CASSLEGGASDTQYF
clone_size: -
j_call: TRBJ2-3
v_call: TRBV5-1
d_call: TRBD2

cdr3_nt: TGTGCCAGCAGTCTCACTAGCGGGCGGAATGAGCAGTTCTTC
cdr3_aa: CASSLTSGRNEQFF
clone_size: -
j_call: TRBJ2-1
v_call: TRBV6-5
d_call: TRBD2

cdr3_nt: TGTGCCAGCAGCTTAGTAGAGGGTCCAGAGCAGTACTTC
cdr3_aa: CASSLVEGPEQYF
clone_size: -
j_call: TRBJ2-7
v_call: TRBV7-9
d_call: -

cdr3_nt: TGTGCCAGCAGCCCACGGGGGGGCGGGGATGAAAAACTGTTTTTT
cdr3_aa: CASSPRGGGDEKLFF
clone_size: -
j_call: TRBJ1-4
v_call: TRBV5-4
d_call: -

cdr3_nt: TGTGCCAGCAGTTTATCGGTGGGCCCCCTTCCCCCCTATGGCTACACCTTC
cdr3_aa: CASSLSVGPLPPYGYTF
clone_size: -
j_call: TRBJ1-2
v_call: TRBV27
d_call: -

cdr3_nt: TGTGCCAGCTCACCAGGCTTTGGCTACACCTTC
cdr3_aa: CASSPGFGYTF
clone_size: -
j_call: TRBJ1-2
v_call: TRBV18
d_call: -

cdr3_nt: TGCGCCAGCAGCGAGGCGGGCGACTATGGCTACACCTTC
cdr3_aa: CASSEAGDYGYTF
clone_size: -
j_call: TRBJ1-2
v_call: TRBV5-1
d_call: -

cdr3_nt: TGTGCCAGCAGTTTTGGTGTCATTCAGTACTTC
cdr3_aa: CASSFGVIQYF
clone_size: -
j_call: TRBJ2-4
v_call: TRBV28
d_call: -

cdr3_nt: TGTGCCAGCAGCCCCCAGTTAGGATCCCTGGGCAATGAGCAGTTCTTC
cdr3_aa: CASSPQLGSLGNEQFF
clone_size: -
j_call: TRBJ2-1
v_call: TRBV7-9
d_call: -

cdr3_nt: TGTGCCACCAGTCCCCAAGGAGGGGGCGAGGCTAACGAGCAGTACTTC
cdr3_aa: CATSPQGGGEANEQYF
clone_size: -
j_call: TRBJ2-7
v_call: TRBV24-1
d_call: -

cdr3_nt: TGCGCCAGCAGCTTGGTCGGGGGGATCACTGAAGCTTTCTTT
cdr3_aa: CASSLVGGITEAFF
clone_size: -
j_call: TRBJ1-1
v_call: TRBV5-1
d_call: -

cdr3_nt: TGTGCCAGCAGCTCGGTAGCGGGGGGCACCTACAATGAGCAGTTCTTC
cdr3_aa: CASSSVAGGTYNEQFF
clone_size: -
j_call: TRBJ2-1
v_call: TRBV7-3
d_call: TRBD2

cdr3_nt: TGTGCCAGCAGCTTTGGACAGGTGAACACTGAAGCTTTCTTT
cdr3_aa: CASSFGQVNTEAFF
clone_size: -
j_call: TRBJ1-1
v_call: TRBV5-6
d_call: TRBD1

cdr3_nt: TGTGCCAGCGCCCCCTGGCGGGGGGGTGCCGGGGAGCTGTTTTTT
cdr3_aa: CASAPWRGGAGELFF
clone_size: -
j_call: TRBJ2-2
v_call: TRBV6-5
d_call: TRBD2

cdr3_nt: TGTGCCAGCAGCTTGGAAGGGCGCACGGACCAGCCCCAGCATTTT
cdr3_aa: CASSLEGRTDQPQHF
clone_size: -
j_call: TRBJ1-5
v_call: TRBV5-6
d_call: -

cdr3_nt: TGTGCCAGCAGGCAAGGACCTGGGAGCTTTGGAAACACCATATATTTT
cdr3_aa: CASRQGPGSFGNTIYF
clone_size: -
j_call: TRBJ1-3
v_call: TRBV2
d_call: -

cdr3_nt: TGTGCCAGCAGTTTCCGGGGGCGAGGAACTGAAGCTTTCTTT
cdr3_aa: CASSFRGRGTEAFF
clone_size: -
j_call: TRBJ1-1
v_call: TRBV6-5
d_call: -

cdr3_nt: TGTGCCAGCAGCATAAATCCCCGGGACGGCCGATATGGCTACACCTTC
cdr3_aa: CASSINPRDGRYGYTF
clone_size: once
j_call: TRBJ1-2
v_call: TRBV7-9
d_call: -

cdr3_nt: TGTGCCAGCAGTCGGACTGGGGGTACCTACGAGCAGTACTTC
cdr3_aa: CASSRTGGTYEQYF
clone_size: -
j_call: TRBJ2-7
v_call: TRBV6-2/TRBV6-3
d_call: -

cdr3_nt: TGCGCCAGCAGCCTAGACAGGGGAAATTCACCCCTCCACTTT
cdr3_aa: CASSLDRGNSPLHF
clone_size: -
j_call: TRBJ1-6
v_call: TRBV5-1
d_call: TRBD1

cdr3_nt: TGTGCCAGCAGCTTACAGCCCCTCCCGACAGCCCAAGAGACCCAGTACTTC
cdr3_aa: CASSLQPLPTAQETQYF
clone_size: -
j_call: TRBJ2-5
v_call: TRBV7-2
d_call: -

cdr3_nt: TGCGCCAGCAGTCAATCCACAGATTCACCCCTCCACTTT
cdr3_aa: CASSQSTDSPLHF
clone_size: -
j_call: TRBJ1-6
v_call: TRBV23-1
d_call: -

cdr3_nt: TGTGCCACCAGCAGGACTAGCGGGGGGGCAGATACGCAGTATTTT
cdr3_aa: CATSRTSGGADTQYF
clone_size: -
j_call: TRBJ2-3
v_call: TRBV15
d_call: TRBD2

cdr3_nt: TGTGCCAGCAGCAAAGGGGAACAGGGGGCCAACACTGAAGCTTTCTTT
cdr3_aa: CASSKGEQGANTEAFF
clone_size: -
j_call: TRBJ1-1
v_call: TRBV21-1
d_call: -

cdr3_nt: TGTGCCAGCAGCGGATCCGGGAGGAACACCGGGGAGCTGTTTTTT
cdr3_aa: CASSGSGRNTGELFF
clone_size: -
j_call: TRBJ2-2
v_call: TRBV9
d_call: -

cdr3_nt: TGTGCCAGCAGTTCAGGGAGGGGCTATGGCTACACCTTC
cdr3_aa: CASSSGRGYGYTF
clone_size: -
j_call: TRBJ1-2
v_call: TRBV27
d_call: -

cdr3_nt: TGTGCCAGCAGCTTGGTAGGTGGATCGACCTACGAGCAGTACTTC
cdr3_aa: CASSLVGGSTYEQYF
clone_size: -
j_call: TRBJ2-7
v_call: TRBV5-6
d_call: -

cdr3_nt: TGTGCCAGCAGCTTCGTCGGCGGCGTTTACAATGAGCAGTTCTTC
cdr3_aa: CASSFVGGVYNEQFF
clone_size: -
j_call: TRBJ2-1
v_call: TRBV11-2
d_call: -

cdr3_nt: TGTGCCAGCACCCGGTGGGGGCAGGCGAGTAATCAGCCCCAGCATTTT
cdr3_aa: CASTRWGQASNQPQHF
clone_size: -
j_call: TRBJ1-5
v_call: TRBV5-8
d_call: -

cdr3_nt: TGTGCCAGCAGCCAAGTTGTGACAGTCCACGAGCAGTACTTC
cdr3_aa: CASSQVVTVHEQYF
clone_size: -
j_call: TRBJ2-7
v_call: TRBV14
d_call: -

cdr3_nt: TGTGCCAGCGGCCACCAGTCTGGCGACTACGAGCAGTACTTC
cdr3_aa: CASGHQSGDYEQYF
clone_size: -
j_call: TRBJ2-7
v_call: TRBV5-5
d_call: -

cdr3_nt: TGTGCCAGCAGCCCAACAGGGGTGGTCATACGGGGCAATGAGCAGTTCTTC
cdr3_aa: CASSPTGVVIRGNEQFF
clone_size: -
j_call: TRBJ2-1
v_call: TRBV3-1/TRBV3-2
d_call: TRBD1

cdr3_nt: TGTGCCAGCAGCCAAGATTGGCTAGCGGCGAACACCGGGGAGCTGTTTTTT
cdr3_aa: CASSQDWLAANTGELFF
clone_size: -
j_call: TRBJ2-2
v_call: TRBV14
d_call: TRBD2

cdr3_nt: TGTGCCAGCAGCTTAGGGGGGGCCCCTTCCGAGCAGTACTTC
cdr3_aa: CASSLGGAPSEQYF
clone_size: -
j_call: TRBJ2-7
v_call: TRBV7-3
d_call: -

cdr3_nt: TGTGCCAGCAGTTTTGGGGACTCCCGAGGCGAGCAGTACTTC
cdr3_aa: CASSFGDSRGEQYF
clone_size: -
j_call: TRBJ2-7
v_call: TRBV6-2/TRBV6-3
d_call: -

cdr3_nt: TGTGCCAGCAGCCGGGGAAGAAATGAAAAACTGTTTTTT
cdr3_aa: CASSRGRNEKLFF
clone_size: once
j_call: TRBJ1-4
v_call: TRBV12-3/TRBV12-4
d_call: -

cdr3_nt: TGCGCCAGCAGTGGGCAGGGAAGTGGCTACACCTTC
cdr3_aa: CASSGQGSGYTF
clone_size: once
j_call: TRBJ1-2
v_call: TRBV10-2
d_call: -

cdr3_nt: TGTGCCAGCAGCTTATGGGAGAACACTGAAGCTTTCTTT
cdr3_aa: CASSLWENTEAFF
clone_size: -
j_call: TRBJ1-1
v_call: TRBV7-3
d_call: -

cdr3_nt: TGCAGCGCTTACTCGGGGACAGGGGCCCTGAACACTGAAGCTTTCTTT
cdr3_aa: CSAYSGTGALNTEAFF
clone_size: -
j_call: TRBJ1-1
v_call: TRBV29-1
d_call: TRBD1

cdr3_nt: TGTGCCAGCAGTGTTCGGGAGTGGCAATACAGCACAGATACGCAGTATTTT
cdr3_aa: CASSVREWQYSTDTQYF
clone_size: -
j_call: TRBJ2-3
v_call: TRBV2
d_call: -

cdr3_nt: TGTGCCAGCAGTCAGGAAGTCGGGAGGGACACTGAAGCTTTCTTT
cdr3_aa: CASSQEVGRDTEAFF
clone_size: -
j_call: TRBJ1-1
v_call: TRBV6-2/TRBV6-3
d_call: -

cdr3_nt: TGTGCCACCGGGGGACTACCCGCAAATACGCAGTATTTT
cdr3_aa: CATGGLPANTQYF
clone_size: -
j_call: TRBJ2-3
v_call: TRBV24-1
d_call: TRBD2

cdr3_nt: TGTGCCAGCAGCCCTCCCGACGGAGCGAACACCGGGGAGCTGTTTTTT
cdr3_aa: CASSPPDGANTGELFF
clone_size: -
j_call: TRBJ2-2
v_call: TRBV9
d_call: -

cdr3_nt: TGTGCCAGCAGCCAAGCGGGAAGGGAGCAGTACTTC
cdr3_aa: CASSQAGREQYF
clone_size: -
j_call: TRBJ2-7
v_call: TRBV14
d_call: -

cdr3_nt: TGCGCCAGCAGCTTGGCTGCGGGGGGGCAGATCGGGACGCAGTATTTT
cdr3_aa: CASSLAAGGQIGTQYF
clone_size: -
j_call: TRBJ2-3
v_call: TRBV5-1
d_call: TRBD2

cdr3_nt: TGTGCCAGCAGCTTCAGGGGCGCCAGCTCTGGGGCCAACGTCCTGACTTTC
cdr3_aa: CASSFRGASSGANVLTF
clone_size: -
j_call: TRBJ2-6
v_call: TRBV9
d_call: -

cdr3_nt: TGTGCCAGCAGTTTAGGAGGGGGCGTCGGACCCCAGCATTTT
cdr3_aa: CASSLGGGVGPQHF
clone_size: -
j_call: TRBJ1-5
v_call: TRBV27
d_call: TRBD1